This TCR beta chain was obtained from a study of shared clonotypes between healthy human individuals. Study-level results: For sorted subsets, rarefaction showed incomplete sequencing despite large depth. The genetic and exposure-history diversity represented was limited by few donors. Larger richness was generally estimated for naive than memory subsets.

The CDR3 loop spans 16 amino acids. CDR1 and CDR2 (germline): SGHNT, YYREEE (reference sequence). V lost 4 bases, J lost 4 bases, and 4 bases stayed unmatched. As for this clone: Its matching antigen is unknown. The sample contains more than one DNA sequence encoding this CDR3.

Clones were read by immunoSEQ multiplex PCR, and TCRdb kept only the in-frame ones, dropping some. Of 2 million to 2.5 million clones listed, 85% to 95% are singletons. The sample taken for sequencing was naive CD4+ T cells from PBMCs. As for subset: CD45RA+ positively selected. The chain uses TRBV5-4 and TRBJ2-1; TRBD2 agrees at 14 bases. This receptor was taken from a man aged 18-30 years in good health. Some clones in this sample may be carry-over from other donors' samples. This chain's CDR3 is CASSGGLAGVYNEQFF. CDR3 bases: TGTGCCAGCAGCGGGGGACTAGCGGGAGTTTACAATGAGCAGTTCTTC.